This T cell receptor beta chain was sequenced during a study of blood T cell repertoires in COVID-19. About the research overall: Sites across the United States, Italy and Spain contributed samples from acute and convalescent COVID-19. Sources were T cells, B-cell-depleted T cells, or PBMCs; the material itself was cDNA or gDNA.

Enrolment of Seattle patients took place during active infection, and they were followed longitudinally. There are 14 residues in the CDR3. From germline, CDR1 is SQVTM and CDR2 ANQGSEA. V lost 0 bases to trimming and J lost 8 bases, with 13 bases between them. Methods used by the authors: Nucleated cell number was recorded as an estimate derived from reference gene primer amplification. Repertoires were generated with immunoSEQ multiplex PCR, while TCRdb's copy carries only in-frame clones and drops some. V, J and clone size are those of that table, while D and trimming were read from the DNA. Of nearly 90,000 clones listed, 90% were seen once; the top ten hold 6.5% to 8%.

The material sequenced was peripheral blood. The chain couples TRBV29-1 to TRBJ1-4; D gene ambiguous. The sequence was obtained from a young man with COVID-19, enrolled during active disease. The CDR3 region is CSVEERGSEEKLFF. The CDR3 nucleotides read TGCAGCGTTGAAGAGCGCGGATCGGAGGAAAAACTGTTTTTT.